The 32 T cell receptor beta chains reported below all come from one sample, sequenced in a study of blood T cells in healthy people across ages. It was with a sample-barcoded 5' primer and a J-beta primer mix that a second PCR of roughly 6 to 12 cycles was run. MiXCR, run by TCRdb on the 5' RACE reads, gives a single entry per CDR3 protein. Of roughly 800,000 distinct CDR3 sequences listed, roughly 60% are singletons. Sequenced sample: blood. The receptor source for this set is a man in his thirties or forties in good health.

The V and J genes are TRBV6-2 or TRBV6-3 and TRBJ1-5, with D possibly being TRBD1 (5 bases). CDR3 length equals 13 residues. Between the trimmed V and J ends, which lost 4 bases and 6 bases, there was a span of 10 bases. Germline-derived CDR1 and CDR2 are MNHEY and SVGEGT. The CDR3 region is CASSFGGLQPQHF. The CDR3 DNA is TGTGCCAGCAGTTTTGGGGGTCTTCAGCCCCAGCATTTT.

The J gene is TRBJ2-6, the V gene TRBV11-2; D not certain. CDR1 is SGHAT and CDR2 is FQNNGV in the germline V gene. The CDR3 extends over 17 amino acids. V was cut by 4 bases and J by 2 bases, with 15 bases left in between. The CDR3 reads CASSYRGANTGANVLTF. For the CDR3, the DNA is TGTGCCAGCAGCTACCGTGGCGCCAATACTGGGGCCAACGTCCTGACTTTC.

CDR3 region: CASSLPLAPDTQYF. The CDR3 nucleotides are TGTGCCAGCAGTTTACCCCTAGCACCAGATACGCAGTATTTT. V gene TRBV28 combines with J gene TRBJ2-3; D might be TRBD2 (5 bases). Germline CDR1 MDHEN, CDR2 SYDVKM. Trimming removed 2 bases at V and 4 bases at J, with 10 bases between. The CDR3 runs 14 residues.

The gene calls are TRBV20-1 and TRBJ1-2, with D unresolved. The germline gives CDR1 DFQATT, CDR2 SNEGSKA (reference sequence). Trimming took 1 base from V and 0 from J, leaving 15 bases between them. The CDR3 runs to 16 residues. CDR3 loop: CSARGTQGSPNYGYTF. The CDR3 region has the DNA TGCAGTGCTAGAGGAACTCAAGGGAGCCCTAACTATGGCTACACCTTC.

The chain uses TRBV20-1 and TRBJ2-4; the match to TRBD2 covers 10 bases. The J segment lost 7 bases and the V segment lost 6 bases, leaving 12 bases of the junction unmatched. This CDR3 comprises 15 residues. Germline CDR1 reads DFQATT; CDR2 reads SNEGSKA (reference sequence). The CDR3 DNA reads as TGCAGTGCCAACGGACTAGCGGCCGAGAAGAACATTCAGTACTTC. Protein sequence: CSANGLAAEKNIQYF.

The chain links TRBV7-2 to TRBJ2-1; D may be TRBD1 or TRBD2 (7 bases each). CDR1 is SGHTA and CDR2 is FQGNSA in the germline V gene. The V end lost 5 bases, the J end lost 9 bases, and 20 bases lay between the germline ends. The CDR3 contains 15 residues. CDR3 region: CASSLLGGTVGEQFF. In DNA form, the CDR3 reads TGTGCCAGCAGCCTTTTGGGGGGGACAGTAGGTGAGCAGTTCTTC.

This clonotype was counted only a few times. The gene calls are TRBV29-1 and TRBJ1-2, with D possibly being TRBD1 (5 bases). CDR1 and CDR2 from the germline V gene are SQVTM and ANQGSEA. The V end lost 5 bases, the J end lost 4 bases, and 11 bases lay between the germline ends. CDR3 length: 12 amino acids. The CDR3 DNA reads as TGCAGCGTTCTGGGGGGGGTCTATGGCTACACCTTC. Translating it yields CSVLGGVYGYTF.

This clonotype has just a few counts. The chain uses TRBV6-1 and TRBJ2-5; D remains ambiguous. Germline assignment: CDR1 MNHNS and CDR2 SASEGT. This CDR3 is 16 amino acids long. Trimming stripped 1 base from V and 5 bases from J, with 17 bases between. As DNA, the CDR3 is TGTGCCAGCAGTGAAGATATCAGCTGGACGATTGAGACCCAGTACTTC. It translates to CASSEDISWTIETQYF.

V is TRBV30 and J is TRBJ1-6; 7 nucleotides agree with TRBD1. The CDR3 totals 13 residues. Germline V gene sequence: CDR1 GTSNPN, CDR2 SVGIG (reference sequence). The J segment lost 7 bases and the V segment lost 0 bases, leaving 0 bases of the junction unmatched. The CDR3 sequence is CAWSVGQNSPLHF. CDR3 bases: TGTGCCTGGAGTGTGGGACAGAATTCACCCCTCCACTTT.

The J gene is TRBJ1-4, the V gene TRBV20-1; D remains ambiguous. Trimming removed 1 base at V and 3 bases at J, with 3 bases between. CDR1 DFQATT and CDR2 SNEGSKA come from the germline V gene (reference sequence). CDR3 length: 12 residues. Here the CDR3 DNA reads TGCAGTGCTAGAGCCTCTAATGAAAAACTGTTTTTT. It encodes CSARASNEKLFF.

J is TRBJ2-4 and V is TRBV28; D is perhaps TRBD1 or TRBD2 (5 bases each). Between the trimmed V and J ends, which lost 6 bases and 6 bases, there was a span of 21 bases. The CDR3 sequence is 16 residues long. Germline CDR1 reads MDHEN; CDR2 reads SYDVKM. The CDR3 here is CASSSSGRAKRNIQYF. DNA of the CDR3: TGTGCCAGCAGCTCCTCGGGACGAGCGAAGAGAAACATTCAGTACTTC.

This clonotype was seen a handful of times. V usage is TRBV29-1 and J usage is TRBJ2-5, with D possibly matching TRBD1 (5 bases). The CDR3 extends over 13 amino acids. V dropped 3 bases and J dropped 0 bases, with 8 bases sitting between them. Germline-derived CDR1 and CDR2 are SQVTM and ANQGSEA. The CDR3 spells CSVDRRDQETQYF. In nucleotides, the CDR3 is TGCAGCGTTGATCGCAGGGACCAAGAGACCCAGTACTTC. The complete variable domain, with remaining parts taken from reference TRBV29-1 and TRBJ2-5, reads SAVISQKPSRDICQRGTSLTIQCQVDSQVTMMFWYRQQPGQSLTLIATANQGSEATYESGFVIDKFPISRPNLTFSTLTVSNMSPEDSSIYLCSVDRRDQETQYFGPGTRLLVL.

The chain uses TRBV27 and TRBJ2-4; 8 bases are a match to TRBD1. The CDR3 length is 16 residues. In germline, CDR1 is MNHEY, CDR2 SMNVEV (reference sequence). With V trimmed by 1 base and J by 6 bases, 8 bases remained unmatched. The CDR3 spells CASSLFAGQATNIQYF. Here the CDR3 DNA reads TGTGCCAGCAGTTTATTCGCGGGACAGGCTACAAACATTCAGTACTTC.

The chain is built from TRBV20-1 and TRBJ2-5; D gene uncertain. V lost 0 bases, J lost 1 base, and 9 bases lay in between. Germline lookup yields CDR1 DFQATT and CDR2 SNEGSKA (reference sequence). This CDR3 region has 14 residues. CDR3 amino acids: CSARDRAAQETQYF. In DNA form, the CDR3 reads TGCAGTGCTAGAGATAGGGCAGCCCAAGAGACCCAGTACTTC.

CDR3 sequence reads: CSATRGQGGDEQYF. The CDR3 DNA is TGCAGTGCAACTAGGGGACAGGGGGGGGACGAGCAGTACTTC. V is TRBV20-1 and J is TRBJ2-5; 11 bases agree with TRBD1. The J call may be wrong; the DNA end is better matched by TRBJ2-7. This CDR3 has 14 amino acids. Germline CDR1 reads DFQATT; CDR2 reads SNEGSKA (reference sequence).

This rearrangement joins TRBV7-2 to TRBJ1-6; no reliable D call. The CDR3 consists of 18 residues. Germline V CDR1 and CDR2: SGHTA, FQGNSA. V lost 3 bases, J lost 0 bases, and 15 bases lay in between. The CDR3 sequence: CASSFLGPASSYNSPLHF. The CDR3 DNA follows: TGTGCCAGCAGCTTTCTGGGCCCGGCTAGCTCCTATAATTCACCCCTCCACTTT.

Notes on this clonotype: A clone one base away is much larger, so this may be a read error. The DNA of the CDR3 is TGCAGCGTTGATGTCCGCTTGGGGACCCAGTACTTC. This encodes CSVDVRLGTQYF. The rearrangement joins TRBV29-1 to TRBJ2-5; unclear D gene. This CDR3 is built from 12 residues. Germline CDR1 is SQVTM and CDR2 is ANQGSEA. V lost 3 bases and J lost 7, with 12 bases in between.

CDR3 coding DNA: TGTGCCAGCAGATGGGACTTTGACACCTACGAGCAGTACTTC. Encoded protein: CASRWDFDTYEQYF. The rearrangement uses TRBV28 and TRBJ2-7, with D tentatively TRBD2 (6 bases). The germline gives CDR1 MDHEN, CDR2 SYDVKM. The CDR3 extends over 14 amino acids. Deletions cut 6 bases from V and 2 bases from J, with 14 bases between.

CDR3 nucleotide sequence: TGCAGTGCTTGCCCCCTAGACTGGGCCTCTAGCACAGATACGCAGTATTTT. Protein sequence: CSACPLDWASSTDTQYF. J is TRBJ2-3 and V is TRBV20-1, with D unresolved. The CDR3 length is 17 residues. CDR1 DFQATT and CDR2 SNEGSKA come from the germline V gene (reference sequence). Trimming removed 5 bases at V and 0 bases at J, with 21 bases between.

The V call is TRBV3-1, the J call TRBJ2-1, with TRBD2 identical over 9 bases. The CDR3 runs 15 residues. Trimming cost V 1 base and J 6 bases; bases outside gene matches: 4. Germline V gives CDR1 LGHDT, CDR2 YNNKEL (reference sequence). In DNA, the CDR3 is TGTGCCAGCAGCCAAGGGACTAGCGTGGGCAATGAGCAGTTCTTC. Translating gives CASSQGTSVGNEQFF.

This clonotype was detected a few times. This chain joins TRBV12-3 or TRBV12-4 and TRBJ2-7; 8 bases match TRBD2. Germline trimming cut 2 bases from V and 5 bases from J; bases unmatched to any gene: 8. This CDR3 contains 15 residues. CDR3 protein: CASSLFGIAGNEQYF. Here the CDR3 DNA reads TGTGCCAGCAGTTTATTCGGAATAGCGGGAAACGAGCAGTACTTC.

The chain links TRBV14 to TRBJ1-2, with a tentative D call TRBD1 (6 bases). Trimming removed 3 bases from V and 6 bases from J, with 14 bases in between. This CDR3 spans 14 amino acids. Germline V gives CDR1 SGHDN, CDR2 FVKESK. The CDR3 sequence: CASSHLRTVDGYTF. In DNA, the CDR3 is TGTGCCAGCAGCCACCTTAGGACAGTCGATGGCTACACCTTC. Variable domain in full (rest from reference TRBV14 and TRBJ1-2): EAGVTQFPSHSVIEKGQTVTLRCDPISGHDNLYWYRRVMGKEIKFLLHFVKESKQDESGMPNNRFLAERTGGTYSTLKVQPAELEDSGVYFCASSHLRTVDGYTFGSGTRLTVV.

CDR3 in DNA: TGTGCCAGCAGTTTCAAAACTAGCGGGATCGATGAGCAGTTCTTC. It encodes CASSFKTSGIDEQFF. This chain joins TRBV12-3 or TRBV12-4 and TRBJ2-1, with 10 bases matching TRBD2. V lost 3 bases to trimming and J lost 8 bases; unmatched junction nucleotides: 7. The CDR3 extends over 15 amino acids.

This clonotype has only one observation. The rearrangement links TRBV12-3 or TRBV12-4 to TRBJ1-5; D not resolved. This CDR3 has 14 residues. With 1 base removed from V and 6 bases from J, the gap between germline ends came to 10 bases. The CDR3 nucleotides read TGTGCCAGCAGTTTAGGAGAGCGGCGTCAGCCCCAGCATTTT. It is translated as CASSLGERRQPQHF.

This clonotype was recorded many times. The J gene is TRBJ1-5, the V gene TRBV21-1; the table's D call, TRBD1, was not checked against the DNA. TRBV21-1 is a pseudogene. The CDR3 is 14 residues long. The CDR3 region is CAFCGPGDNQPQHF. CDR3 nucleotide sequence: TGTGCCTTCTGTGGGCCAGGCGACAATCAGCCCCAGCATTTT.

In DNA, the CDR3 is TGTGCCTGGACCTCAACAGGGGGCGATACGCAGTATTTT. Amino acid sequence: CAWTSTGGDTQYF. The chain uses TRBV30 and TRBJ2-3, with TRBD1 identical over 9 bases. Germline V gives CDR1 GTSNPN, CDR2 SVGIG (reference sequence). The CDR3 is made up of 13 amino acids. With V trimmed by 4 bases and J by 6 bases, 5 bases remained unmatched.

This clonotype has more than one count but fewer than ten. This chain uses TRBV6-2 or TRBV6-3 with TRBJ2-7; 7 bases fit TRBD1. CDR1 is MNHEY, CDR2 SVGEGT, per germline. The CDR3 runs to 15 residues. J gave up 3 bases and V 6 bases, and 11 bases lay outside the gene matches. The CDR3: CASSKDRRPYYEQYF. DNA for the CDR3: TGTGCCAGCAGCAAGGACAGGCGCCCCTACTACGAGCAGTACTTC.

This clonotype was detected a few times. The CDR3 nucleotides are TGTGCCAGCAGTTACCAAGCGGGAGTGGTAGAGCAGTTCTTC. It is translated as CASSYQAGVVEQFF. The chain recombines TRBV6-6 with TRBJ2-1, with TRBD2 matching 8 bases. J gave up 10 bases and V 2 bases, and 7 bases lay outside the gene matches. This CDR3 region has 14 residues. CDR1 and CDR2 from the germline V gene are MNHNY and SVGAGI (reference sequence).

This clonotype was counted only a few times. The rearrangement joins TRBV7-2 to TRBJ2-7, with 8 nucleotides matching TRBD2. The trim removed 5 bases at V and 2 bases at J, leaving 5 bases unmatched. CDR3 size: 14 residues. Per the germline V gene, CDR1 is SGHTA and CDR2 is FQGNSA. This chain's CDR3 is CASSKLAEPYEQYF. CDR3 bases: TGTGCCAGCAGCAAACTAGCGGAGCCCTACGAGCAGTACTTC. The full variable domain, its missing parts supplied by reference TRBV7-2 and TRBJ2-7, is GAGVSQSPSNKVTEKGKDVELRCDPISGHTALYWYRQSLGQGLEFLIYFQGNSAPDKSGLPSDRFSAERTGGSVSTLTIQRTQQEDSAVYLCASSKLAEPYEQYFGPGTRLTVT.

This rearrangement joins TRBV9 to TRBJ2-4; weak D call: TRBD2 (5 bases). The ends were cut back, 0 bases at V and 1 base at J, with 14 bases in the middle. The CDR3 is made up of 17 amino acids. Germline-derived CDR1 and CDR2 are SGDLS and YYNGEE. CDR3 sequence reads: CASSVGANTGAKNIQYF. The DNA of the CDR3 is TGTGCCAGCAGCGTAGGCGCTAATACGGGGGCCAAAAACATTCAGTACTTC.

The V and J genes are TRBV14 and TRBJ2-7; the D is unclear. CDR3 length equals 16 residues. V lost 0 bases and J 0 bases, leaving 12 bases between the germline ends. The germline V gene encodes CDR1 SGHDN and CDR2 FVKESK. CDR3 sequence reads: CASSQEMGWSSYEQYF. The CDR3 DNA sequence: TGTGCCAGCAGCCAAGAAATGGGCTGGAGCTCCTACGAGCAGTACTTC.

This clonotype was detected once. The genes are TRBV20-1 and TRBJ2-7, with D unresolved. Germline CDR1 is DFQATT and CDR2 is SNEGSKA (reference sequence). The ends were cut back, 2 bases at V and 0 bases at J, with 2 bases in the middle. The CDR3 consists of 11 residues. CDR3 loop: CSARNSYEQYF. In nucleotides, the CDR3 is TGCAGTGCTAGAAACTCCTACGAGCAGTACTTC.